This T cell receptor (beta chain) was sequenced in a study of cytomegalovirus exposure and HLA in healthy donors. Study-wide results and limits: TCR sequences were mostly rare, though some public TCRs occurred in many donors. Later genetic work tied a missense DCLRE1C variant to beta-chain V and J trimming. It was taken for granted in presence/absence analyses that sequencing depth across donors was roughly uniform.

A multiplex PCR was run with 60 Vbeta primers and 13 Jbeta primers. The data were produced by immunoSEQ multiplex PCR, yet TCRdb's version contains in-frame clones alone and is incomplete. Of under 200,000 clones listed, around three quarters are singletons. A word on this clone: Its antigen remains unknown.

Trimming at V came to 3 bases and at J to 7 bases, leaving 10 bases not matched to a gene. CDR3 length: 16 residues. Germline V gene data show CDR1 as SGHRS and CDR2 as YFSETQ. What was sequenced was PBMCs. This TCR derives from a man aged 35-49 years in good health and CMV-seronegative. The gene calls are TRBV5-1 and TRBJ2-2, with 9 bases fitting TRBD1. CDR3 sequence (DNA): TGCGCCAGCAGCTCTACCGGGACAGGGACGAGCGGGGAGCTGTTTTTT. Translating it yields CASSSTGTGTSGELFF. The variable domain in full, completed from reference TRBV5-1 and TRBJ2-2, reads KAGVTQTPRYLIKTRGQQVTLSCSPISGHRSVSWYQQTPGQGLQFLFEYFSETQRNKGNFPGRFSGRQFSNSRSEMNVSTLELGDSALYLCASSSTGTGTSGELFFGEGSRLTVL.